The rows below give T cell receptor beta chains drawn from one sample of a study of CD8+ T cells in alopecia areata. Clones were sequenced by immunoSEQ multiplex PCR, and TCRdb holds only the in-frame ones, with some missing. The data contain several thousand clones, around three fifths of them singletons. The sequences come from skin, collected at week 0. These receptors were taken from a human donor with alopecia areata. The CDR3 runs from the conserved cysteine through the conserved F or W. The order of the fields is J gene, D gene, V gene, clone size, CDR3 DNA, CDR3 protein. A D gene is named only where the DNA matches it firmly. Rows give clone size only sometimes, using once, few, many, or a class for an expanded clone.

j_gene: TRBJ2-1
d_gene: TRBD2
v_gene: TRBV9
abundance: .
CDR3nt: TGTGCCAGCAGCGTGGGGGCTAGCGGGCTCAATGAGCAGTTCTTC
CDR3aa: CASSVGASGLNEQFF

j_gene: TRBJ1-4
d_gene: .
v_gene: TRBV6-6
abundance: few
CDR3nt: TGTGCCAGCAGCCCCCGGGACAATGAAAAACTGTTTTTT
CDR3aa: CASSPRDNEKLFF

j_gene: TRBJ2-5
d_gene: .
v_gene: TRBV6-1
abundance: .
CDR3nt: TGTGCCAGCTCCCAAGAGACCCAGTACTTC
CDR3aa: CASSQETQYF

j_gene: TRBJ2-5
d_gene: .
v_gene: TRBV7-3
abundance: .
CDR3nt: TGTGCCAGCAGCTTAGGGGGGGGCCACAACCAAGAGACCCAGTACTTC
CDR3aa: CASSLGGGHNQETQYF

j_gene: TRBJ2-3
d_gene: .
v_gene: TRBV7-2
abundance: .
CDR3nt: TGTGCCAGCAGCTTCCTCGGGGACAGCACAGATACGCAGTATTTT
CDR3aa: CASSFLGDSTDTQYF

j_gene: TRBJ2-1
d_gene: .
v_gene: TRBV5-4
abundance: .
CDR3nt: TGTGCCAGCAGCTTGGGTAATGAGCAGTTCTTC
CDR3aa: CASSLGNEQFF

j_gene: TRBJ2-5
d_gene: .
v_gene: TRBV7-6
abundance: .
CDR3nt: TGTGCCAGCAGCTCCACAGGCCTCAGCGGGGAGACCCAGTACTTC
CDR3aa: CASSSTGLSGETQYF

j_gene: TRBJ2-1
d_gene: TRBD2
v_gene: TRBV27
abundance: .
CDR3nt: TGTGCCAGCAGTTTGAAGGCGGGAGGAGGGAATGAGCAGTTCTTC
CDR3aa: CASSLKAGGGNEQFF

j_gene: TRBJ2-5
d_gene: TRBD2
v_gene: TRBV28
abundance: medium-sized
CDR3nt: TGTGCCAGCAGTTTGACTAGCGGGACAGGTTTAGGAGAGACCCAGTACTTC
CDR3aa: CASSLTSGTGLGETQYF

j_gene: TRBJ1-4
d_gene: .
v_gene: TRBV5-1
abundance: few
CDR3nt: TGCGCCAGCAGCTTGACAACTAATGAAAAACTGTTTTTT
CDR3aa: CASSLTTNEKLFF

j_gene: TRBJ2-7
d_gene: TRBD1
v_gene: TRBV6-9
abundance: .
CDR3nt: TGTGCCAGCAGTTACGAAGACAGGGGGCACGACTTC
CDR3aa: CASSYEDRGHDF

j_gene: TRBJ2-7
d_gene: TRBD2
v_gene: TRBV7-2
abundance: .
CDR3nt: TGTGCCAGCAGACCTACTAGCGGGAGGGCTATAATCTTC
CDR3aa: CASRPTSGRAIIF

j_gene: TRBJ1-1
d_gene: .
v_gene: TRBV18
abundance: few
CDR3nt: TGTGCCAGCTCACCACCGGTAGGCAGCAACACTGAAGCTTTCTTT
CDR3aa: CASSPPVGSNTEAFF

j_gene: TRBJ1-4
d_gene: .
v_gene: TRBV27
abundance: .
CDR3nt: TGTGCCAGCAGCTCTAGGGGCCTGGGTAATGAAAAACTGTTTTTT
CDR3aa: CASSSRGLGNEKLFF

j_gene: TRBJ2-1
d_gene: .
v_gene: TRBV28
abundance: .
CDR3nt: TGTGCCAGCAGTACCGGGACGACCCTATACAATGAGCAGTTCTTC
CDR3aa: CASSTGTTLYNEQFF

j_gene: TRBJ2-3
d_gene: .
v_gene: TRBV14
abundance: .
CDR3nt: TGTGCCAGCAGCCAAGTCAATGAGGGCCCTCCCGATACGCAGTATTTT
CDR3aa: CASSQVNEGPPDTQYF

j_gene: TRBJ2-7
d_gene: TRBD2
v_gene: TRBV7-9
abundance: .
CDR3nt: TGTGCCAGCAGCCCGGGAGGGGTGGACGAGCAGTACTTC
CDR3aa: CASSPGGVDEQYF

j_gene: TRBJ2-7
d_gene: .
v_gene: TRBV27
abundance: .
CDR3nt: TGTGCCAGCAGTCCTAACGCCTACGAGCAGTACTTC
CDR3aa: CASSPNAYEQYF

j_gene: TRBJ2-1
d_gene: TRBD2
v_gene: TRBV10-2
abundance: .
CDR3nt: TGCGCCAGCTTATCCGGGACTAGCGGATCCAATGAGCAGTTCTTC
CDR3aa: CASLSGTSGSNEQFF

j_gene: TRBJ1-1
d_gene: .
v_gene: TRBV27
abundance: few
CDR3nt: TGTGCCAGCAGTTTATACGGGGGGCTGATCACTGAAGCTTTCTTT
CDR3aa: CASSLYGGLITEAFF

j_gene: TRBJ1-1
d_gene: .
v_gene: TRBV7-9
abundance: .
CDR3nt: TGTGCCAGCAGCTTAGTAGGACGGAAGAACACTGAAGCTTTCTTT
CDR3aa: CASSLVGRKNTEAFF

j_gene: TRBJ2-1
d_gene: TRBD2
v_gene: TRBV18
abundance: .
CDR3nt: TGTGCCAGCTCACCCGGACTAGCGGGAGTGGCCTACAATGAGCAGTTCTTC
CDR3aa: CASSPGLAGVAYNEQFF

j_gene: TRBJ2-1
d_gene: .
v_gene: TRBV2
abundance: few
CDR3nt: TGTGCCAGCCGGCAGGCCAACAATGAGCAGTTCTTC
CDR3aa: CASRQANNEQFF

j_gene: TRBJ1-2
d_gene: TRBD1
v_gene: TRBV7-8
abundance: .
CDR3nt: TGTGCCAGCAGCTTAATACTAGATAGGACAGGGAACTATGGCTACACCTTC
CDR3aa: CASSLILDRTGNYGYTF

j_gene: TRBJ2-7
d_gene: TRBD2
v_gene: TRBV7-2
abundance: .
CDR3nt: TGTGCCAGCAGCTATGCGGGAGCCTACGAGCAGTACTTC
CDR3aa: CASSYAGAYEQYF

j_gene: TRBJ2-7
d_gene: .
v_gene: TRBV27
abundance: few
CDR3nt: TGTGCCAGCAGTCCTTGGACAGCGACCTACGAGCAGTACTTC
CDR3aa: CASSPWTATYEQYF

j_gene: TRBJ2-7
d_gene: .
v_gene: TRBV7-3
abundance: .
CDR3nt: TGTGCCAGCAGCCGGAGAGCACCCAGCGGGACAACCTACGAGCAGTACTTC
CDR3aa: CASSRRAPSGTTYEQYF

j_gene: TRBJ1-1
d_gene: TRBD1
v_gene: TRBV6-5
abundance: .
CDR3nt: TGTGCCAGCAGCTCGACAGGGCCGACCACTGAAGCTTTCTTT
CDR3aa: CASSSTGPTTEAFF

j_gene: TRBJ1-4
d_gene: .
v_gene: TRBV6-5
abundance: .
CDR3nt: TGTGCCAGCAGTGAAGGGGAATCCGAAAAACTGTTTTTT
CDR3aa: CASSEGESEKLFF

j_gene: TRBJ2-2
d_gene: .
v_gene: TRBV6-5
abundance: few
CDR3nt: TGTGCCAGCAGGGGCGGGGAGCTGTTTTTT
CDR3aa: CASRGGELFF

j_gene: TRBJ2-2
d_gene: .
v_gene: TRBV6-5
abundance: .
CDR3nt: TGTGCCATAGGGGGCGGGGAGCTGTTTTTT
CDR3aa: CAIGGGELFF